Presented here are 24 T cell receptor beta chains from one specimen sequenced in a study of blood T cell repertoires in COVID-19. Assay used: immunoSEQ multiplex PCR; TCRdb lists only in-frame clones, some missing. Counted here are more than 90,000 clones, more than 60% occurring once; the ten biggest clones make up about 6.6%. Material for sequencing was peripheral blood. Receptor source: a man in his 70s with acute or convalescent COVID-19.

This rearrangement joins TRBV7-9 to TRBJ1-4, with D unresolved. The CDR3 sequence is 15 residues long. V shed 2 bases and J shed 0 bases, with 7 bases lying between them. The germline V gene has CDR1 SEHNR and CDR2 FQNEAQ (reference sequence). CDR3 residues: CASSLTGTTNEKLFF. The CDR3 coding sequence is TGTGCCAGCAGCTTAACCGGGACAACTAATGAAAAACTGTTTTTT.

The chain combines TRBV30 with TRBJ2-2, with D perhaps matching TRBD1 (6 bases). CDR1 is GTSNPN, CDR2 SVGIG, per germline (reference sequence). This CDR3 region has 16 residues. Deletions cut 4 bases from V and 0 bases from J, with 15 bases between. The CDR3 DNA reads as TGTGCCTGGAATTTATTTGGGACATCGAACACCGGGGAGCTGTTTTTT. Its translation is CAWNLFGTSNTGELFF.

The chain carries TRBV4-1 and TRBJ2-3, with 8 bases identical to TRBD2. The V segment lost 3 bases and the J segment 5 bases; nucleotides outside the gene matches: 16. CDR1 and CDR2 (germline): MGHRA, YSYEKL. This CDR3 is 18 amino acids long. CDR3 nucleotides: TGCGCCAGCAGCCACGCCTCGAGGAGCGGGAGAGCGCGAGATACGCAGTATTTT. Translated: CASSHASRSGRARDTQYF.

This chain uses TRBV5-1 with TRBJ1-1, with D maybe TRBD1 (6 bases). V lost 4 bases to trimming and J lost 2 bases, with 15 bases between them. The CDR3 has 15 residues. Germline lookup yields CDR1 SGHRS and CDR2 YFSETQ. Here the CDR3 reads CASSLYSRGNTEAFF. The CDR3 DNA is TGCGCCAGCAGCCTGTACAGCAGGGGTAACACTGAAGCTTTCTTT.

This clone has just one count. CDR3 nucleotides: TGCGCCACCCGGCCCAAAGAACCTCTGAGGATTAGGGGAGAGACCCAGTACTTC. Protein sequence: CATRPKEPLRIRGETQYF. The chain employs TRBV10-1 and TRBJ2-5, with a possible D match to TRBD1 (5 bases). This CDR3 is built from 18 residues. V lost 10 bases and J 4 bases, leaving 31 bases between the germline ends. Germline-derived CDR1 and CDR2 are WNHNN and SYGVQD (reference sequence).

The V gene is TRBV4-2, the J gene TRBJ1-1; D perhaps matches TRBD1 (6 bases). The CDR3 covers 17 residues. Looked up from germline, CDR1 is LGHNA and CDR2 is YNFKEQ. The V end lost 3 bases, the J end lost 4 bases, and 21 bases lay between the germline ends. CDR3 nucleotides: TGTGCCAGCAGCCACGCGCAACAGGGAGTCAGGGGCACTGAAGCTTTCTTT. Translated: CASSHAQQGVRGTEAFF.

The chain's CDR3 is CASSLGYGQQETQYF. The CDR3 DNA reads as TGCGCCAGCAGCTTGGGCTACGGACAGCAAGAGACCCAGTACTTC. This chain joins TRBV5-1 and TRBJ2-5, with D possibly being TRBD1 (6 bases). The germline V gene encodes CDR1 SGHRS and CDR2 YFSETQ. Trimming pared 0 bases from V and 2 bases from J, leaving 11 bases between. This CDR3 region has 15 residues. Full variable domain (rest looked up from reference TRBV5-1 and TRBJ2-5): KAGVTQTPRYLIKTRGQQVTLSCSPISGHRSVSWYQQTPGQGLQFLFEYFSETQRNKGNFPGRFSGRQFSNSRSEMNVSTLELGDSALYLCASSLGYGQQETQYFGPGTRLLVL.

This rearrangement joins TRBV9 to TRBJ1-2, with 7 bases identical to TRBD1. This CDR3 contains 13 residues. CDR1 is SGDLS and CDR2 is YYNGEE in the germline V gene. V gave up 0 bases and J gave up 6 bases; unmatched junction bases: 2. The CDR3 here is CASSVGGGNGYTF. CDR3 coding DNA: TGTGCCAGCAGCGTAGGAGGGGGCAATGGCTACACCTTC. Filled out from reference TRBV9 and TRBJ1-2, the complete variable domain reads DSGVTQTPKHLITATGQRVTLRCSPRSGDLSVYWYQQSLDQGLQFLIQYYNGEERAKGNILERFSAQQFPDLHSELNLSSLELGDSALYFCASSVGGGNGYTFGSGTRLTVV.

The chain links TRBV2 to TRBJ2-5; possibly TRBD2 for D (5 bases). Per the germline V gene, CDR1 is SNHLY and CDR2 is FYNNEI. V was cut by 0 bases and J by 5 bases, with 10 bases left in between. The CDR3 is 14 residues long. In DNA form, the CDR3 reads TGTGCCAGCAGTGAAGCCACTAGTACGGAGACCCAGTACTTC. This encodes CASSEATSTETQYF. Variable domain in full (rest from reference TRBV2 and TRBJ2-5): EPEVTQTPSHQVTQMGQEVILRCVPISNHLYFYWYRQILGQKVEFLVSFYNNEISEKSEIFDDQFSVERPDGSNFTLKIRSTKLEDSAMYFCASSEATSTETQYFGPGTRLLVL.

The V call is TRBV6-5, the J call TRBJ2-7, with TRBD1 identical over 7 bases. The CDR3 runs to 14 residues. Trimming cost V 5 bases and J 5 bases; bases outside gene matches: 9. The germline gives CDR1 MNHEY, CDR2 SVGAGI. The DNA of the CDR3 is TGTGCCAGCAGTCGGTACAGGGGCTTTAACGAGCAGTACTTC. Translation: CASSRYRGFNEQYF.

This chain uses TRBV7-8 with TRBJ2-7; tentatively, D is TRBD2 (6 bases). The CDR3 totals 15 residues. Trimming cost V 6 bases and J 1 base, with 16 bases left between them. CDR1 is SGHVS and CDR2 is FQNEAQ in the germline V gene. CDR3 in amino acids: CASSLSGPESYEQYF. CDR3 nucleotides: TGTGCCAGCAGTTTAAGCGGGCCTGAGTCCTACGAGCAGTACTTC.

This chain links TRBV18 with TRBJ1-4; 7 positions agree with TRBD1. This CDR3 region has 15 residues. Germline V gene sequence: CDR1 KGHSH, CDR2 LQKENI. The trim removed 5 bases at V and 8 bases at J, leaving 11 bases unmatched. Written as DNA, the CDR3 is TGTGCCAGCTCAGACGGAAACAGGGGTGAGGAAAAACTGTTTTTT. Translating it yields CASSDGNRGEEKLFF.

The CDR3 loop reads CASSLFPGAGADTQYF. In nucleotides, the CDR3 is TGTGCCAGCAGTTTATTTCCGGGAGCTGGCGCAGATACGCAGTATTTT. The chain uses TRBV28 and TRBJ2-3, with D perhaps matching TRBD2 (6 bases). V lost 1 base and J 4 bases, leaving 15 bases between the germline ends. Germline V gives CDR1 MDHEN, CDR2 SYDVKM. The CDR3 length is 16 residues.

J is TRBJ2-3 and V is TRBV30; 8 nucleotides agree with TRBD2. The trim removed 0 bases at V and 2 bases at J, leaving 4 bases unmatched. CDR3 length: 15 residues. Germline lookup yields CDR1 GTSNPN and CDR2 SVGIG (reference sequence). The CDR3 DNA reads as TGTGCCTGGAGTGTGATAGCGGGGTTCACAGATACGCAGTATTTT. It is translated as CAWSVIAGFTDTQYF.

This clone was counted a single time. The CDR3 sequence is CASSLDRDRRGNSPLHF. CDR3 DNA: TGCGCCAGCAGCTTGGATCGGGACAGACGAGGCAATTCACCCCTCCACTTT. The chain couples TRBV5-1 to TRBJ1-6, with 7 bases that match TRBD1. The CDR3 consists of 17 residues. Trimming took 0 bases from V and 7 from J; bases not matched to a gene: 10. CDR1 is SGHRS and CDR2 is YFSETQ in the germline V gene.

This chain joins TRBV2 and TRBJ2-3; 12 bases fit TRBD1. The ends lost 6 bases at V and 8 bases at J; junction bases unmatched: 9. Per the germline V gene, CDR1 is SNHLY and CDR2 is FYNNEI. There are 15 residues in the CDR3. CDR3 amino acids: CASSLGTGGLGTQYF. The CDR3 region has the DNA TGTGCCAGCAGCCTAGGGACAGGGGGCCTCGGTACGCAGTATTTT.

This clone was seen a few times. The CDR3 DNA reads TGTGCCAGCAGTGAAGCAGGGCCGGGATGGGGGGACACTGAAGCTTTCTTT. It translates to CASSEAGPGWGDTEAFF. This chain connects TRBV2 to TRBJ1-1, with D possibly TRBD1 on 5 matching bases. V lost 0 bases, J lost 3 bases, and 17 bases lay in between. CDR1 and CDR2 from the germline V gene are SNHLY and FYNNEI. The CDR3 contains 17 residues.

The CDR3 protein is CASSSGTSYEQYF. The CDR3 DNA follows: TGTGCCAGCAGCTCTGGGACATCGTACGAGCAGTACTTC. V gene TRBV7-9 combines with J gene TRBJ2-7, with D maybe TRBD1 (6 bases). The CDR3 has 13 amino acids. V dropped 4 bases and J dropped 4 bases, with 11 bases sitting between them. From germline, CDR1 is SEHNR and CDR2 FQNEAQ (reference sequence).

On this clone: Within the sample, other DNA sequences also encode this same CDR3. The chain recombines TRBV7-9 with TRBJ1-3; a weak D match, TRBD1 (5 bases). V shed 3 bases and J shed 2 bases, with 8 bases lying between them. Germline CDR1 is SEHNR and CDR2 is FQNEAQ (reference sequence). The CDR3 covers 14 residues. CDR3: CASSFQGTGNTIYF. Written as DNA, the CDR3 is TGTGCCAGCAGCTTCCAGGGAACTGGAAACACCATATATTTT. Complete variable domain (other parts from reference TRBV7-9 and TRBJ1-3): DTGVSQNPRHKITKRGQNVTFRCDPISEHNRLYWYRQTLGQGPEFLTYFQNEAQLEKSRLLSDRFSAERPKGSFSTLEIQRTEQGDSAMYLCASSFQGTGNTIYFGEGSWLTVV.

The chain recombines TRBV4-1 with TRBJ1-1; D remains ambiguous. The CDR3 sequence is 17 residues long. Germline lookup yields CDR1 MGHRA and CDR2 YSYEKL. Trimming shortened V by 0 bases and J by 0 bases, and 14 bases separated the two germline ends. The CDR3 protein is CASSQDPYSTVNTEAFF. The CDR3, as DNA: TGCGCCAGCAGCCAAGATCCCTACTCAACCGTGAACACTGAAGCTTTCTTT.

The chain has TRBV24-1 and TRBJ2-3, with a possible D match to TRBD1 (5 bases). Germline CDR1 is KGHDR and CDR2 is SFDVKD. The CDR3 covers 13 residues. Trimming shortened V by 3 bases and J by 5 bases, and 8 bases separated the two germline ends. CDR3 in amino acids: CATSDGAGDTQYF. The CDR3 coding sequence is TGTGCCACCAGTGATGGGGCCGGAGATACGCAGTATTTT.

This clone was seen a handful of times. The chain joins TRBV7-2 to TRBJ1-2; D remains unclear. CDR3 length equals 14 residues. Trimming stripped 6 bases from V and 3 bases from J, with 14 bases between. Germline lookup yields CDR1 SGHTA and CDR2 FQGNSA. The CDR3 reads CASRTGVQDYGYTF. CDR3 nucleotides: TGTGCCAGCAGAACCGGGGTTCAAGACTATGGCTACACCTTC.

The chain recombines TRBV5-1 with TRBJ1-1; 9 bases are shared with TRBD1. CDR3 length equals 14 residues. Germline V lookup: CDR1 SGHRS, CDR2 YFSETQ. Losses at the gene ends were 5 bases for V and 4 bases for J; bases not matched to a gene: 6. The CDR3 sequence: CASSTGGAGTEAFF. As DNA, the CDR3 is TGCGCCAGCAGTACAGGGGGCGCGGGCACTGAAGCTTTCTTT.

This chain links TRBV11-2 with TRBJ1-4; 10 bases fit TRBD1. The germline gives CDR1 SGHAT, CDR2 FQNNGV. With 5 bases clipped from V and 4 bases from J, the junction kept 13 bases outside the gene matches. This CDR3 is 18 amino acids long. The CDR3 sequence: CASSPWPETGGINEKLFF. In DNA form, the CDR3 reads TGTGCCAGCAGCCCTTGGCCCGAGACAGGGGGCATTAATGAAAAACTGTTTTTT.